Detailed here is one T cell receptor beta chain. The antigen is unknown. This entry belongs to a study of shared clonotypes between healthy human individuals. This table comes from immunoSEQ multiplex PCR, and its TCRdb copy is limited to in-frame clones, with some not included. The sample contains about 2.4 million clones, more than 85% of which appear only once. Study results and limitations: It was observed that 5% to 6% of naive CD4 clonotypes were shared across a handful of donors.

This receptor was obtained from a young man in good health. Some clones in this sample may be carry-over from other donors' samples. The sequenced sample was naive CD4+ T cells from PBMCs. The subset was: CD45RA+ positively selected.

The CDR3 region has the DNA TGCGCCAGCAGCCAGAAACTGAGACAGGGGCCCACTGAAGCTTTCTTT. Translation gives CASSQKLRQGPTEAFF. The V and J genes are TRBV4-3 and TRBJ1-1; 8 bases map to TRBD1. The CDR3 has 16 amino acids. CDR1 is LGHNA and CDR2 is YSLEER in the germline V gene. V shed 3 bases, J shed 4 bases, and the junction held 10 bases outside the gene matches.